Described below is a single TCR beta chain sequence and its context. Under the authors' procedure: Amplification of reference gene primers was used by the study to estimate nucleated cell counts. Method: immunoSEQ multiplex PCR; TCRdb's copy keeps in-frame clones and lacks some. The DNA gave D and trimming, while V, J and clone size come from that table. Altogether about 170,000 clones are present, about 90% being singletons, with the ten largest covering around 1.2%. V shed 4 bases and J shed 0 bases, with 8 bases lying between them. The CDR3 loop spans 14 amino acids. The germline gives CDR1 MNHEY, CDR2 SVGEGT. The sample belongs to a study of blood T cell repertoires in COVID-19. Overall study context: Researchers got acute and convalescent COVID-19 samples from the United States, Italy and Spain. Sample material is recorded as cDNA or gDNA derived from T cells, B-cell-depleted T cells, or PBMCs.

This chain joins TRBV6-2 or TRBV6-3 and TRBJ2-3; D is undetermined. The TCR was taken from a human donor with acute COVID-19. The donor label of this sample is uncertain. Sequencing was performed on PBMCs or T cells enriched from blood (not recorded which). The CDR3 loop reads CASSWPLSTDTQYF. CDR3 in DNA: TGTGCCAGCAGTTGGCCCTTAAGCACAGATACGCAGTATTTT.